These 28 T cell receptor beta chains were sequenced from one sample in a study of Ad26.COV2.S vaccination and SARS-CoV-2 variants. Method: immunoSEQ multiplex PCR; TCRdb's copy keeps in-frame clones and lacks some. The table lists 400,000 to 450,000 clones, more than 80% of them singletons. Treatment of the sample: around 19 received Ad26.COV2.S at low or high dose, single or two shots; about 5 received placebo; per-sample allocation not given. After the first vaccine or placebo injection, samples were drawn on day 63. The sequences come from peripheral blood, collected in a trial of Ad26.COV2.S vaccine versus placebo. The receptor set was obtained from a person aged 18 to 65 who received the Ad26.COV2.S COVID-19 vaccine or a placebo.

The rearrangement uses TRBV7-9 and TRBJ2-7; TRBD2 might be the D (6 bases). Germline CDR1 reads SEHNR; CDR2 reads FQNEAQ (reference sequence). V was trimmed by 5 bases and J by 2 bases, leaving 19 bases between them. The CDR3 sequence is 16 residues long. CDR3 in amino acids: CASSRWRGQEPYEQYF. CDR3 nucleotides: TGTGCCAGCAGCCGATGGAGGGGCCAGGAACCCTACGAGCAGTACTTC.

For the CDR3, the DNA is TGCGCCAGCAGCCAAGAGAGCCCTAGCGGGGCCTACTCCTACGAGCAGTACTTC. It yields the protein CASSQESPSGAYSYEQYF. The rearrangement joins TRBV4-3 to TRBJ2-7, with 9 bases aligning to TRBD2. The CDR3 runs 18 residues. The junction had 9 bases not matched to a gene; V was cut back by 0 bases and J by 0 bases. Per the germline V gene, CDR1 is LGHNA and CDR2 is YSLEER.

J is TRBJ2-5 and V is TRBV7-9, with D possibly matching TRBD2 (6 bases). V lost 5 bases, J lost 7 bases, and 14 bases lay in between. Germline V gives CDR1 SEHNR, CDR2 FQNEAQ (reference sequence). The CDR3 consists of 13 residues. The CDR3, as DNA: TGTGCCAGCAGCCAGGAGGGATTGGGGACCCAGTACTTC. Encoded protein: CASSQEGLGTQYF.

About this clone itself: An end of the junction does not agree with germline; a read error may underlie this. The chain links TRBV2 to TRBJ1-4, with a tentative D call TRBD1 (6 bases). The germline V gene has CDR1 SNHLY and CDR2 FYNNEI. This CDR3 has 11 residues. CDR3 residues: CASSYREVAYF. CDR3 nucleotide sequence: TGTGCCAGCAGTTACAGGGAGGTGGCCTATTTT.

J is TRBJ2-7 and V is TRBV9, with D perhaps TRBD2 (6 bases). The CDR3 length is 15 residues. Trimming removed 1 base from V and 6 bases from J, with 17 bases in between. CDR1 SGDLS and CDR2 YYNGEE come from the germline V gene. The CDR3 region is CASSVSARPGGEQYF. In nucleotides, the CDR3 is TGTGCCAGCAGCGTAAGCGCGAGGCCCGGGGGCGAGCAGTACTTC. Full variable domain (remainder filled in from reference TRBV9 and TRBJ2-7): DSGVTQTPKHLITATGQRVTLRCSPRSGDLSVYWYQQSLDQGLQFLIQYYNGEERAKGNILERFSAQQFPDLHSELNLSSLELGDSALYFCASSVSARPGGEQYFGPGTRLTVT.

The chain couples TRBV14 to TRBJ2-5, with D possibly TRBD2 on 6 matching bases. The CDR3 totals 13 residues. V shed 4 bases and J shed 5 bases, with 11 bases lying between them. Germline loops: CDR1 SGHDN, CDR2 FVKESK. Here the CDR3 reads CASSLGGAETQYF. The CDR3, as DNA: TGTGCCAGCAGCCTCGGAGGGGCGGAGACCCAGTACTTC.

The chain joins TRBV5-1 to TRBJ2-5; possible D gene TRBD2, 5 bases. The CDR3 is 11 residues long. CDR1 is SGHRS, CDR2 YFSETQ, per germline. V lost 5 bases to trimming and J lost 3 bases, with 5 bases between them. The CDR3 DNA follows: TGCGCCAGCAGGGGAGAAGAGACCCAGTACTTC. Protein product: CASRGEETQYF.

Worth noting for this clone: One end of the junction does not line up with germline, which may come from a read error. This chain joins TRBV5-4 and TRBJ2-5, with D possibly being TRBD2 (5 bases). The CDR3 is 13 amino acids. Germline V CDR1 and CDR2: SGHNT, YYREEE (reference sequence). CDR3 region: CASRLESGETQYF. The CDR3 coding sequence is TGTGCCAGCAGGTTGGAAAGCGGCGAGACCCAGTACTTC.

This chain connects TRBV3-1 (or the pseudogene TRBV3-2) to TRBJ2-7; D possibly corresponds to TRBD2 (6 bases). Germline CDR1 is LGHDT and CDR2 is YNNKEL (reference sequence). The CDR3 runs to 15 residues. V gave up 1 base and J gave up 6 bases, with 16 bases separating them. The CDR3 DNA is TGTGCCAGCAGCCAAGGGCCTGTGGGGGGTTCCGAGCAGTACTTC. This gives the protein CASSQGPVGGSEQYF.

The CDR3 region is CASSLAVAGDTGELFF. CDR3 bases: TGTGCCAGCAGCTTGGCCGTAGCGGGAGACACCGGGGAGCTGTTTTTT. The chain recombines TRBV5-6 with TRBJ2-2, with 9 bases that match TRBD2. Germline CDR1 is SGHDT and CDR2 is YYEEEE. The length of the CDR3 is 16 residues. V shed 0 bases and J 3 bases; nucleotides not matched to a gene: 3.

The chain carries TRBV4-2 and TRBJ2-1, with D unresolved. Germline V gene sequence: CDR1 LGHNA, CDR2 YNFKEQ. This CDR3 has 14 amino acids. V was clipped by 0 bases and J by 8 bases, with 11 bases between them. As DNA, the CDR3 is TGTGCCAGCAGCCAAGACGTTAGAGTAGATGAGCAGTTCTTC. Amino acids: CASSQDVRVDEQFF.

Of note for this clone: A read error may account for a junction end that differs from germline. The chain carries TRBV4-2 and TRBJ1-1; D remains ambiguous. Germline CDR1 and CDR2: LGHNA and YNFKEQ. The CDR3 sequence is 15 residues long. In nucleotides, the CDR3 is TGTGCCAGCAGCCAATTGGAGGACCCGAGGTGGCCCCCGGGTTTT. Translating gives CASSQLEDPRWPPGF.

The chain uses TRBV7-2 and TRBJ2-2; 7 bases fit TRBD2. This CDR3 is built from 15 residues. With V trimmed by 5 bases and J by 6 bases, 9 bases remained unmatched. The germline V gene has CDR1 SGHTA and CDR2 FQGNSA. CDR3 region: CASSPSGTSAGELFF. In DNA, the CDR3 is TGTGCCAGCAGCCCCAGCGGGACCTCCGCCGGGGAGCTGTTTTTT.

The chain is built from TRBV2 and TRBJ1-3; 7 bases are a match to TRBD1. The CDR3 runs 16 residues. CDR1 is SNHLY and CDR2 is FYNNEI in the germline V gene. V lost 5 bases to trimming and J lost 2 bases; unmatched junction nucleotides: 9. CDR3 region: CASSQDPDRAGNTIYF. CDR3 nucleotides: TGTGCCAGCAGTCAAGACCCCGACAGGGCTGGAAACACCATATATTTT. Combining the CDR3 with reference TRBV2 and TRBJ1-3 gives the whole variable domain EPEVTQTPSHQVTQMGQEVILRCVPISNHLYFYWYRQILGQKVEFLVSFYNNEISEKSEIFDDQFSVERPDGSNFTLKIRSTKLEDSAMYFCASSQDPDRAGNTIYFGEGSWLTVV.

This chain connects TRBV15 to TRBJ1-2; D unresolved. Germline V gene sequence: CDR1 LNHNV, CDR2 YYDKDF (reference sequence). The CDR3 is made up of 13 amino acids. V shed 1 base and J shed 12 bases, with 15 bases lying between them. This CDR3 is CATSRAERFLNTF. DNA of the CDR3: TGTGCCACCAGCAGAGCGGAGAGATTTTTGAACACCTTC.

V usage is TRBV2 and J usage is TRBJ2-2, with 13 bases that match TRBD2. This CDR3 has 19 residues. Trimming cost V 5 bases and J 2 bases; bases outside gene matches: 11. The V gene's germline CDR1 is SNHLY and CDR2 FYNNEI. The CDR3 sequence is CASSKEGGLAGINTGELFF. The CDR3 DNA is TGTGCCAGCAGTAAAGAAGGGGGACTAGCGGGAATCAACACCGGGGAGCTGTTTTTT.

CDR3 coding DNA: TGTGCCAGCAGTGGGACAGGGGGCTGGAATGAGCAGTTCTTC. Translated: CASSGTGGWNEQFF. This chain uses TRBV6-2 or TRBV6-3 with TRBJ2-1, with 12 bases aligning to TRBD1. Germline V gene lookup returns CDR1 MNHEY and CDR2 SVGEGT. This CDR3 is built from 14 residues. The ends lost 5 bases at V and 7 bases at J; junction bases unmatched: 3.

This chain uses TRBV12-3 or TRBV12-4 with TRBJ1-3; no clear D gene. V was shortened by 6 bases and J by 8 bases, with 11 bases between the two germline ends. This CDR3 region has 12 residues. The CDR3 DNA follows: TGTGCCAGCAGCTCAAGGGCTTACACCATATATTTT. Translating it yields CASSSRAYTIYF.

The CDR3 here is CASSPGTGSSGANVLTF. As DNA, the CDR3 is TGTGCCAGCAGTCCCGGGACAGGGAGTTCTGGGGCCAACGTCCTGACTTTC. V usage is TRBV27 and J usage is TRBJ2-6; the match to TRBD1 covers 9 bases. The CDR3 has 17 amino acids. V dropped 5 bases and J dropped 1; count of bases not matched to a gene: 6. Germline CDR1 is MNHEY and CDR2 is SMNVEV (reference sequence).

The rearrangement links TRBV7-9 to TRBJ1-1, with no clear D. V dropped 4 bases and J dropped 6 bases, with 12 bases sitting between them. Per germline, CDR1 SEHNR and CDR2 FQNEAQ (reference sequence). The CDR3 consists of 13 residues. The CDR3 reads CASSSGLLAEAFF. The CDR3 nucleotides read TGTGCCAGCAGCTCCGGGTTGCTGGCTGAAGCTTTCTTT.

The CDR3 DNA sequence: TGTGCCAGCAGTGAAGAGGGCAGGCCAGGCTATGGCTACACCTTC. Translated: CASSEEGRPGYGYTF. The rearrangement joins TRBV2 to TRBJ1-2; D not certain. This CDR3 is built from 15 residues. Germline V gene lookup returns CDR1 SNHLY and CDR2 FYNNEI. Trimming left V 1 base short and J 4 bases short, with 13 bases between.

V is TRBV7-2 and J is TRBJ1-5; tentatively, D is TRBD1 (6 bases). The CDR3 extends over 15 amino acids. The germline CDR1 and CDR2 sequences are SGHTA and FQGNSA. Trimming took off 3 bases at V and 6 bases at J, with 15 bases between the two ends. The CDR3: CASSLVGGPGQPQHF. Written as DNA, the CDR3 is TGTGCCAGCAGCTTGGTGGGGGGGCCAGGTCAGCCCCAGCATTTT.

The V and J genes are TRBV11-3 and TRBJ2-1, with 10 bases lining up with TRBD2. V shed 5 bases and J 9 bases; nucleotides not matched to a gene: 10. The CDR3 is made up of 15 amino acids. Per germline, CDR1 SGHNT and CDR2 YENEEA. CDR3 sequence: CASSPGLAGVGEQFF. The CDR3 coding sequence is TGTGCCAGCAGCCCCGGGCTAGCGGGAGTTGGTGAGCAGTTCTTC.

V gene TRBV9 combines with J gene TRBJ2-7; possibly TRBD2 for D (6 bases). Germline V gene data show CDR1 as SGDLS and CDR2 as YYNGEE. With 4 bases removed from V and 5 bases from J, the gap between germline ends came to 22 bases. The CDR3 sequence is 16 residues long. The DNA for the CDR3 is TGTGCCAGCAGCCCCAGCAGGGACTTCCTTGGGGACGAGCAGTACTTC. It codes for CASSPSRDFLGDEQYF.

The chain has TRBV7-2 and TRBJ2-7, with 10 bases lining up with TRBD2. The CDR3 has 18 residues. V dropped 2 bases and J dropped 5; count of bases not matched to a gene: 15. Germline CDR1 SGHTA, CDR2 FQGNSA. The CDR3 loop is CASSLRMPSGSLVHEQYF. The CDR3 coding sequence is TGTGCCAGCAGCTTAAGGATGCCTAGCGGGAGTCTAGTCCACGAGCAGTACTTC.

The CDR3, as DNA: TGTGCCAGCAGCCAGATCGACGGTAACTATGGCTACACCTTC. Its translation: CASSQIDGNYGYTF. The chain links TRBV27 to TRBJ1-2; D uncertain. Trimming shortened V by 6 bases and J by 1 base, and 12 bases separated the two germline ends. This CDR3 region has 14 residues. From germline, CDR1 is MNHEY and CDR2 SMNVEV (reference sequence).

V usage is TRBV5-5 and J usage is TRBJ2-7; D possibly corresponds to TRBD1 (5 bases). The V gene lost 0 bases and the J gene lost 6 bases, with 10 bases spanning the gap. Germline V gives CDR1 SGHKS, CDR2 YYEKEE (reference sequence). The CDR3 spans 13 residues. CDR3: CASSLGQGLEQYF. In DNA, the CDR3 is TGTGCCAGCAGCTTGGGGCAGGGCCTCGAGCAGTACTTC.

This chain joins TRBV18 and TRBJ1-1, with D possibly being TRBD1 (6 bases). Germline loops: CDR1 KGHSH, CDR2 LQKENI. V lost 2 bases to trimming and J lost 1 base, with 17 bases between them. The CDR3 consists of 17 residues. CDR3 region: CASSPTSIGGQNTEAFF. The CDR3, as DNA: TGTGCCAGCTCACCAACATCTATAGGGGGACAGAACACTGAAGCTTTCTTT. Variable domain in full (rest from reference TRBV18 and TRBJ1-1): NAGVMQNPRHLVRRRGQEARLRCSPMKGHSHVYWYRQLPEEGLKFMVYLQKENIIDESGMPKERFSAEFPKEGPSILRIQQVVRGDSAAYFCASSPTSIGGQNTEAFFGQGTRLTVV.